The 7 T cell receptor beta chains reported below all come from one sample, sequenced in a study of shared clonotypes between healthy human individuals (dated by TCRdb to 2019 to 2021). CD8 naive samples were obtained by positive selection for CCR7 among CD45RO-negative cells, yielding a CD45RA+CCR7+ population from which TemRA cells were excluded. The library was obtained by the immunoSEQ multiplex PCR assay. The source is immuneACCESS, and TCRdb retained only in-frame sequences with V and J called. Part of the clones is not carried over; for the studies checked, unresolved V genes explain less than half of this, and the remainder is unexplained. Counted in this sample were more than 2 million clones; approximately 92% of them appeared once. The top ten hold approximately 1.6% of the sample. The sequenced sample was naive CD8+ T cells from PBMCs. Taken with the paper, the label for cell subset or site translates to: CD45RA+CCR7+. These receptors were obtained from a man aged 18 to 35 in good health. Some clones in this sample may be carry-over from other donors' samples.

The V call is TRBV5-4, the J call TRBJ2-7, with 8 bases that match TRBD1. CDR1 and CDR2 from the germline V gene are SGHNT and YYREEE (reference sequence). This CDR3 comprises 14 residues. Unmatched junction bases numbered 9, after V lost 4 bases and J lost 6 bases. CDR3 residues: CASSPDRDGREQYF. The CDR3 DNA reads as TGTGCCAGCAGCCCGGACAGGGATGGGCGCGAGCAGTACTTC.

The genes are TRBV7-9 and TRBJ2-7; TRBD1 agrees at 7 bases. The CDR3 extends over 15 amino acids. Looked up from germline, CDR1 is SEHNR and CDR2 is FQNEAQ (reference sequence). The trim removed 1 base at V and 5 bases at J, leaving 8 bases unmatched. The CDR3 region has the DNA TGTGCCAGCAGCTTAGGACAGGGAACCCAGGACGAGCAGTACTTC. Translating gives CASSLGQGTQDEQYF.

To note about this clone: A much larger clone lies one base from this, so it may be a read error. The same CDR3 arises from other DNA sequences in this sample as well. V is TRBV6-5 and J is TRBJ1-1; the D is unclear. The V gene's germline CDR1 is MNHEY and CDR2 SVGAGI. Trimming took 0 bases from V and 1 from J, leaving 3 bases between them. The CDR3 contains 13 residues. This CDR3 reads CASSYSENTEAFF. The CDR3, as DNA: TGTGCCAGCAGTTACTCCGAGAACACTGAAGCTTTCTTT.

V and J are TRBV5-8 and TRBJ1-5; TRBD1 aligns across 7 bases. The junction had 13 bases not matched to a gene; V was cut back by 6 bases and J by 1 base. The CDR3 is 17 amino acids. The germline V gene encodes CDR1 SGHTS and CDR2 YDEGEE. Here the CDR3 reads CASTPLETGMSNQPQHF. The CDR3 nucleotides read TGTGCCAGCACCCCCCTCGAGACAGGGATGAGCAATCAGCCCCAGCATTTT.

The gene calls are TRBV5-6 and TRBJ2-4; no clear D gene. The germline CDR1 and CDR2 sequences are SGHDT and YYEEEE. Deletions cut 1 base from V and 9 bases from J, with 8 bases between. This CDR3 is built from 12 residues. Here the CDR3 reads CASSLWSGIQYF. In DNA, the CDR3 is TGTGCCAGCAGCTTGTGGTCGGGCATTCAGTACTTC.

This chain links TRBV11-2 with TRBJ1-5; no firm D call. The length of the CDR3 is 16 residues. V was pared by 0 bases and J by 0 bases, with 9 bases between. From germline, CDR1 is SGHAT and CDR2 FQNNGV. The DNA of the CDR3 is TGTGCCAGCAGCTTAGATGGGCGATATAGCAATCAGCCCCAGCATTTT. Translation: CASSLDGRYSNQPQHF.

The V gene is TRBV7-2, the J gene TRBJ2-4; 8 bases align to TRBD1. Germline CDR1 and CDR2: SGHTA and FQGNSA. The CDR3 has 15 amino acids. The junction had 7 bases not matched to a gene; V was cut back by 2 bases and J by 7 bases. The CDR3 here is CASSLRGTGGNIQYF. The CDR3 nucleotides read TGTGCCAGCAGCTTAAGGGGAACAGGGGGTAACATTCAGTACTTC.